The 14 T cell receptor beta chains presented below share a single source sample, sequenced in a study of regulatory T cells in long-lasting Graves disease. Time point meaning: newly diagnosed GD, antithyroid drugs for less than 3 months. Preparation of the TCR library used RNA extracted from PBMCs. Building the TCR beta libraries relied on iRepertoire HTBI primers, and CDR3 regions underwent Arm-PCR. From the multiplex PCR reads, TCRdb called clonotypes with MiXCR, one entry per CDR3 protein. The sample has hundreds of thousands of distinct CDR3 sequences, about a sixth seen once; the top ten hold roughly 27%. The data were also submitted as part of a second study, on T cells in Graves' hyperthyroidism and ophthalmopathy.

Sequences were derived from peripheral blood mononuclear cells (PBMCs), sampled at new diagnosis, from a patient treated with antithyroid drugs. The receptors were sampled from a man aged 35 to 55 with Graves disease.

The chain is built from TRBV2 and TRBJ2-7, with 7 bases matching TRBD1. V lost 7 bases to trimming and J lost 8 bases; unmatched junction nucleotides: 2. The CDR3 runs 10 residues. The germline gives CDR1 SNHLY, CDR2 FYNNEI. In DNA form, the CDR3 reads TGTGCCAGCATGGGACAGCAGCAGTACTTC. Its protein is CASMGQQQYF.

J is TRBJ1-6 and V is TRBV4-1; D is unresolved. This CDR3 region has 16 residues. V was clipped by 2 bases and J by 14 bases, with 22 bases between them. Germline V gene lookup returns CDR1 MGHRA and CDR2 YSYEKL. CDR3 loop: CASSQLPGLKFSALHF. CDR3 in DNA: TGCGCCAGCAGCCAACTACCGGGTCTCAAGTTCTCGGCCCTCCACTTT.

The chain combines TRBV20-1 with TRBJ2-6, with 8 positions matching TRBD1. This CDR3 has 15 residues. In germline, CDR1 is DFQATT, CDR2 SNEGSKA (reference sequence). With V trimmed by 3 bases and J by 10 bases, 11 bases remained unmatched. CDR3 residues: CSARSAGGLQNVLTF. The CDR3 region has the DNA TGCAGTGCTAGGTCCGCAGGGGGCCTTCAGAACGTCCTGACTTTC.

The chain employs TRBV5-6 and TRBJ2-7; tentatively, D is TRBD1 (6 bases). The germline gives CDR1 SGHDT, CDR2 YYEEEE. V lost 5 bases, J lost 7 bases, and 16 bases lay in between. This CDR3 is 13 amino acids long. The CDR3 DNA reads as TGTGCCAGCAGTCTCGACAGGTACAATGAGCAGTACTTC. Protein: CASSLDRYNEQYF.

This clonotype has at least ten counts. The rearrangement uses TRBV2 and TRBJ1-1; D is perhaps TRBD1 (5 bases). The germline CDR1 and CDR2 sequences are SNHLY and FYNNEI. Trimming took off 0 bases at V and 1 base at J, with 9 bases between the two ends. This CDR3 spans 15 amino acids. This CDR3 is CASSEARGENTEAFF. The CDR3 coding sequence is TGTGCCAGCAGTGAAGCGCGGGGGGAGAACACTGAAGCTTTCTTT.

This clonotype occurred once. The chain joins TRBV6-1 to TRBJ1-5, with D maybe TRBD1 (6 bases). This CDR3 is 15 amino acids long. Germline V CDR1 and CDR2: MNHNS, SASEGT. V was shortened by 4 bases and J by 1 base, with 11 bases between the two germline ends. CDR3 coding DNA: TGTGCCAGCAGTGGCCGGACAGCGAGCAATCAGCCCCAGCATTTT. It codes for CASSGRTASNQPQHF.

This chain uses TRBV9 with TRBJ2-1; D is uncertain. CDR3 length equals 13 residues. Trimming cost V 0 bases and J 6 bases, with 7 bases left between them. Per the germline V gene, CDR1 is SGDLS and CDR2 is YYNGEE. The DNA of the CDR3 is TGTGCCAGCAGCGTAGGATCCGGCAATGAGCAGTTCTTC. It translates to CASSVGSGNEQFF.

The gene calls are TRBV29-1 and TRBJ2-5, with TRBD2 matching over 7 bases. Germline trimming cut 8 bases from V and 7 bases from J; bases unmatched to any gene: 10. CDR1 and CDR2 from the germline V gene are SQVTM and ANQGSEA. This CDR3 is 12 amino acids long. CDR3 sequence (DNA): TGCAGCAGCAAGTGGCGGGGGAGGACCCAGTACTTC. It specifies CSSKWRGRTQYF.

J is TRBJ2-7 and V is TRBV11-2; TRBD1 aligns across 10 bases. The V gene's germline CDR1 is SGHAT and CDR2 FQNNGV. Trimming removed 5 bases from V and 4 bases from J; junction bases left unmatched: 5. There are 14 residues in the CDR3. The CDR3 bases are TGTGCCAGCAGCGCCGGGACAGGGGTATACGAGCAGTACTTC. This gives the protein CASSAGTGVYEQYF.

The gene calls are TRBV28 and TRBJ1-1; D gene uncertain. The germline V gene has CDR1 MDHEN and CDR2 SYDVKM. Deletions cut 1 base from V and 5 bases from J, with 8 bases between. The CDR3 spans 13 residues. The CDR3 reads CASSLYQVTEAFF. For the CDR3, the DNA is TGTGCCAGCAGTTTATATCAGGTAACTGAAGCTTTCTTT.

This clonotype showed up just a few times. The chain employs TRBV27 and TRBJ2-7; a possible D gene is TRBD2 (5 bases). Germline V CDR1 and CDR2: MNHEY, SMNVEV (reference sequence). This CDR3 contains 14 residues. V gave up 5 bases and J gave up 0 bases, with 11 bases separating them. The CDR3 DNA follows: TGTGCCAGCAGTCAGAGGGAGAGCTCCTACGAGCAGTACTTC. It codes for CASSQRESSYEQYF.

The chain combines TRBV28 with TRBJ2-5; D may match TRBD1 or TRBD2 (6 bases each). The germline CDR1 and CDR2 sequences are MDHEN and SYDVKM. Between the trimmed V and J ends, which lost 2 bases and 9 bases, there was a span of 16 bases. The CDR3 contains 14 residues. Written as DNA, the CDR3 is TGTGCCAGCAGTTTAGGGGGGCGGCAAGATGCCCAGTACTTC. Encoded protein: CASSLGGRQDAQYF.

This clonotype was recorded many times. CDR3 amino acids: CSAEGGQGANEQFF. The CDR3, as DNA: TGCAGTGCCGAGGGGGGACAGGGGGCCAATGAGCAGTTCTTC. The chain combines TRBV20-1 with TRBJ2-1, with 12 bases that match TRBD1. Per germline, CDR1 DFQATT and CDR2 SNEGSKA (reference sequence). CDR3 length: 14 amino acids. J gave up 6 bases and V 6 bases, and 6 bases lay outside the gene matches.

The V gene is TRBV7-9, the J gene TRBJ1-1; D is ambiguous. The germline CDR1 and CDR2 sequences are SEHNR and FQNEAQ (reference sequence). The CDR3 spans 13 residues. The germline V and J ends were trimmed by 5 bases and 5 bases, with 12 bases remaining between them. The CDR3 reads CASSPNLGTEAFF. In DNA form, the CDR3 reads TGTGCCAGCAGCCCAAACCTAGGGACTGAAGCTTTCTTT.